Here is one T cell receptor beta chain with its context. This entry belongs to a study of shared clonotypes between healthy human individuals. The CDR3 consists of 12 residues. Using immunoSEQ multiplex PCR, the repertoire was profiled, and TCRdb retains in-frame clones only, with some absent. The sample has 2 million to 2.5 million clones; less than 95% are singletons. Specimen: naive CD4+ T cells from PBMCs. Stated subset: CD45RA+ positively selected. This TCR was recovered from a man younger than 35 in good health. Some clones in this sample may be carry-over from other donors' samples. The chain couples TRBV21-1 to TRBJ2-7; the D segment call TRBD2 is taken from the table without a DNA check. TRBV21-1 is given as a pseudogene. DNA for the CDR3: TGTGCCAGCAGCCCGGCGGGCTACGAGCAGTACTTC. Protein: CASSPAGYEQYF.